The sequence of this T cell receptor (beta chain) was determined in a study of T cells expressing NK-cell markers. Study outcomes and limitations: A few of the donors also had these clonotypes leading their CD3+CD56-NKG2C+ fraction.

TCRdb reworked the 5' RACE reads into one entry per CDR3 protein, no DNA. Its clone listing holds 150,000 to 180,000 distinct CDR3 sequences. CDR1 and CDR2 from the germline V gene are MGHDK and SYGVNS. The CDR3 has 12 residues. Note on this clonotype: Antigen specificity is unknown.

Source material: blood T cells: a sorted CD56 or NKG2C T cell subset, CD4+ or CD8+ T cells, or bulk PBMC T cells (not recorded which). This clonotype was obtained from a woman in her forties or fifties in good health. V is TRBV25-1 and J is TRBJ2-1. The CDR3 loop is CASSEGYNEQFF. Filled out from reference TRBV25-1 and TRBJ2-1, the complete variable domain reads EADIYQTPRYLVIGTGKKITLECSQTMGHDKMYWYQQDPGMELHLIHYSYGVNSTEKGDLSSESTVSRIRTEHFPLTLESARPSHTSQYLCASSEGYNEQFFGPGTRLTVL.